The T cell receptor beta chain under discussion was sequenced for a study of neoadjuvant nivolumab and ipilimumab in lung cancer. Libraries were prepared by immunoSEQ multiplex PCR; TCRdb keeps only in-frame clonotypes and omits some of them. The sample carries about 16,000 clones, 60% to 80% recorded once. Note on this clone: Its target is unknown. A read error may produce the germline difference seen at one junction end.

Study conclusions and caveats: Blood richness before therapy tracked richness in tumors resected after neoadjuvant therapy. From pretherapy to surgery, tumor richness and clonality rose with dual therapy. A small number of samples were TCR sequenced.

The CDR3 is 15 amino acids. Germline V lookup: CDR1 SGHNT, CDR2 YYREEE (reference sequence). This sequence joins TRBV5-4 and TRBJ2-7, with D perhaps TRBD1 (5 bases). The source is an adult with non-small cell lung cancer. The input for sequencing was tumor tissue, taken after neoadjuvant nivolumab, alone or with ipilimumab, at or shortly before surgery. For the CDR3, the DNA is TGTGCCAGCGGCTTGGGTGCAGGGCGTTATTACGAGCAGTACTTC. The encoded protein is CASGLGAGRYYEQYF.